This T cell receptor beta chain was sequenced in a study of cytomegalovirus exposure and HLA in healthy donors. Findings and caveats of the study: Cytomegalovirus status was reportedly diagnosed by the classifier with high sensitivity and specificity. Three chains linked to CMV were shown in vitro to be specific for CMV antigens. A subsequent analysis found that TCR clusters from the first cohort also tended to co-occur in the 120 or so validation repertoires, with around 94% of cluster scores above 0.

Produced via immunoSEQ multiplex PCR; TCRdb's table is partial and in-frame only. This sample has tens of thousands of clones, with about 96% found just once. This clone was found once. Antigen specificity is unknown. The donors were part of the validation cohort, which consisted of roughly 120 subjects and was separate from the first cohort of about 720 subjects. The TCR comes from a woman under 30 in good health and CMV-seronegative. The sequenced sample was PBMCs.

The CDR3 region has the DNA TGTGCCAGCAGTGACGGTAGCTCCTACAATGAGCAGTTCTTC. Translated: CASSDGSSYNEQFF. The genes are TRBV6-4 and TRBJ2-1; D is undetermined. Trimming left V 2 bases short and J 0 bases short, with 5 bases between. The CDR3 loop spans 14 amino acids. Germline V CDR1 and CDR2: MRHNA, SNTAGT.